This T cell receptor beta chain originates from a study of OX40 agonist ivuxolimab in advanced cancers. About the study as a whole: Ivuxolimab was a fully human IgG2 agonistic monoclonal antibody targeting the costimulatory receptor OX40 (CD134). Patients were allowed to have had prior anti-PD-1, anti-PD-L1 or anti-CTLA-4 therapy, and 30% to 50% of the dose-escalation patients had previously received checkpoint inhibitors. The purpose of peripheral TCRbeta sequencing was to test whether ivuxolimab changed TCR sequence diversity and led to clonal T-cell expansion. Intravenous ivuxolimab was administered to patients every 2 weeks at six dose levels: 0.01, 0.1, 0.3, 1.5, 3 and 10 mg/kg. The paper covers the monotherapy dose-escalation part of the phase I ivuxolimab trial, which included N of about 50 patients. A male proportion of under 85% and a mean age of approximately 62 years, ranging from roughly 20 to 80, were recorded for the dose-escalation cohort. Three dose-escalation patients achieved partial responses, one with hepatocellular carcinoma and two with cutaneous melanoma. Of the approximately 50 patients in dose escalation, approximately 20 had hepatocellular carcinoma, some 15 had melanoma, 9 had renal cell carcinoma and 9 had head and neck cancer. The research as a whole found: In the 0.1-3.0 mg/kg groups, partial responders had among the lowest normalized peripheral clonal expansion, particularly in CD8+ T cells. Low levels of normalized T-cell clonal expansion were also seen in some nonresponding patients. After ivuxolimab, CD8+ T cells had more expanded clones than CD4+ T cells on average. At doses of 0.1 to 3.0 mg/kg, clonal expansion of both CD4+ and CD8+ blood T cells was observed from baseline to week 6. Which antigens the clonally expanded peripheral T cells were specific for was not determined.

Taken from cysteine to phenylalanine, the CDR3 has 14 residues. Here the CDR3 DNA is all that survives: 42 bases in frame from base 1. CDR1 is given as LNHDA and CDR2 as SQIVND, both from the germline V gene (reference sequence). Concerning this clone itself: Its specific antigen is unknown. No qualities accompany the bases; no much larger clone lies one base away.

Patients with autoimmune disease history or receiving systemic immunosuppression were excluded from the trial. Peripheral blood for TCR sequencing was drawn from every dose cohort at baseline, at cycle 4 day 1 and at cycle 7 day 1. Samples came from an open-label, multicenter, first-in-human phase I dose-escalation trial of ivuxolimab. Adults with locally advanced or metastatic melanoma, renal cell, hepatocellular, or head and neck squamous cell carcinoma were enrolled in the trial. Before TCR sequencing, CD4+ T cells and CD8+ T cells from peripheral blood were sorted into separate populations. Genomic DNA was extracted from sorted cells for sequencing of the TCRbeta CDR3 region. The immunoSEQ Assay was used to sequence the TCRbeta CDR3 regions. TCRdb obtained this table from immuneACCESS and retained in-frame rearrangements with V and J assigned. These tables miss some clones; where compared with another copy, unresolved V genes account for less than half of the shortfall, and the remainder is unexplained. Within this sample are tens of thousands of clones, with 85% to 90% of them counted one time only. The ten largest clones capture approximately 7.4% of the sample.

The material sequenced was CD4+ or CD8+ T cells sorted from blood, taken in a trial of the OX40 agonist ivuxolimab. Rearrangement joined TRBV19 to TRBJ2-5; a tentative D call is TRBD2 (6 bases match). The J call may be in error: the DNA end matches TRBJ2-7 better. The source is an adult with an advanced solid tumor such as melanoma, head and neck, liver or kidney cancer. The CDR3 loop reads CASSIAGNAYEQYF. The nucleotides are TGTGCCAGTAGTATTGCGGGAAACGCCTACGAGCAGTACTTC.